The entry that follows covers one T cell receptor (beta chain) sequence. Living in about two dozen US areas, the participants were between about 18 and 100 years of age. Either two negative PCRs, clearance, or symptom resolution qualified Cohort 3 donors as recovered. This specimen belongs to a study of blood T cell repertoires in COVID-19. Turning to the study itself: T cells, B-cell-depleted T cells, or PBMCs provided the cDNA or gDNA that served as material.

Authors' methods: Amplifying reference gene primers gave estimates of nucleated cell counts. Profiling relied on immunoSEQ multiplex PCR, and the TCRdb table lists in-frame clones only, not all of them. V and J calls and clone size follow that table, whereas D and trimming were derived from the DNA. The sample has roughly 290,000 clones; about 83% are singletons. This TCR was sampled from a woman in her 40s who had recovered from COVID-19. Source material: PBMCs or T cells enriched from blood (not recorded which).

The CDR3 DNA is TGCGCCAGCAGTTCCCCGGGATCTGGCGAGCAGTACTTC. It yields the protein CASSSPGSGEQYF. The V gene is TRBV10-1, the J gene TRBJ2-7, with D perhaps matching TRBD2 (5 bases). Germline V gene sequence: CDR1 WNHNN, CDR2 SYGVQD (reference sequence). The CDR3 contains 13 residues. Trimming removed 5 bases from V and 6 bases from J, with 14 bases in between.